A selection of T cell receptor beta chains follows, all from one sample in a study of tumor-infiltrating lymphocytes in localized non-small cell lung cancer. Sequencing was performed with immunoSEQ multiplex PCR; in TCRdb, only in-frame clones are kept and a portion is missing. The repertoire has thousands of clones, about 70% of them found once; the top ten carry 60% to 75%. Sequencing was carried out using lung tumor tissue. The receptors originated from a human donor with non-small cell lung cancer. Each CDR3 is given with its conserved first and last residue. A D gene is named only where the DNA matches it firmly. Rows may omit the clone size; those that give it use once, few, many or a size class.

TRBJ2-3 - TRBV6-1 TRBD2 TGTGCCAGCAGTGAAATTTCAGCGGGAGGGTACGGTACGCAGTATTTT CASSEISAGGYGTQYF
TRBJ2-3 - TRBV4-3 TRBD2 TGCGCCAGCAGCCAAGAAGGCGGGAGCGCCACAGATACGCAGTATTTT CASSQEGGSATDTQYF
TRBJ2-6 - TRBV7-2 - TGTGCCAGCAGCACTCTTACATCGATCTCTGGGGCCAACGTCCTGACTTTC CASSTLTSISGANVLTF
TRBJ1-2 - TRBV30 - TGTGCCGCCTCGACAGGCCCCTATGGCTACACCTTC CAASTGPYGYTF
TRBJ2-7 - TRBV4-1 - TGCGCCAGCAGCCAAGGGGAGAAAACCTACGAGCAGTACTTC CASSQGEKTYEQYF
TRBJ1-5 - TRBV6-6 - TGTGCCAGCAGCCCTGGGGTGGCGACTCAGCCCCAGCATTTT CASSPGVATQPQHF
TRBJ2-3 - TRBV15 TRBD2 TGTGCCACCAGGAGGGCTAGCGGGGGGAGGATCACAGATACGCAGTATTTT CATRRASGGRITDTQYF
TRBJ2-6 - TRBV30 TRBD1 TGTGCCTGGAGTGGCCCGGGGGGACAGGGGGCGCCTGGGGCCAACGTCCTGACTTTC CAWSGPGGQGAPGANVLTF
TRBJ2-1 medium-sized TRBV11-3 TRBD2 TGTGCCAGCAGCTTTAAGGGGACTAGCGGGAATGAGCAGTTCTTC CASSFKGTSGNEQFF
TRBJ1-1 - TRBV19 TRBD1 TGTGCCAGTAGACCACAGGGGGGGACTGAAGCTTTCTTT CASRPQGGTEAFF
TRBJ1-3 - TRBV6-1 - TGTGCCAGCAGTGAGATGATGACTAGGGGTGGAAACACCATATATTTT CASSEMMTRGGNTIYF
TRBJ2-3 - TRBV29-1 - TGCAGCGTTGTCCCGGGATCAGAAGGCACAGATACGCAGTATTTT CSVVPGSEGTDTQYF
TRBJ2-1 - TRBV12-5 - TGTGCTAGTTCTCTCGGGGTGGGTGAGCAGTTCTTC CASSLGVGEQFF
TRBJ2-3 - TRBV7-8 TRBD1 TGTGCCAGCAGCCTACAGGGGGCCGGGACAGATACGCAGTATTTT CASSLQGAGTDTQYF
TRBJ2-3 - TRBV5-6 - TGTGCCAGCAGCTCTCTCCGGGGGGATACGCAGTATTTT CASSSLRGDTQYF
TRBJ2-1 - TRBV11-2 - TGTGCCAGCAGCCTCCGGACGTGGGCGCCTCTTCTATACAATGAGCAGTTCTTC CASSLRTWAPLLYNEQFF
TRBJ2-7 - TRBV7-2 TRBD2 TGTGCCAGCAGCTTATCCCTCAGCGGGGGGGAGGATGAGCAGTACTTC CASSLSLSGGEDEQYF
TRBJ1-2 - TRBV6-6 - TGTGCCAGCAGTACACGGACAGCTTTGGATGGCTACACCTTC CASSTRTALDGYTF
TRBJ2-5 - TRBV9 TRBD1 TGTGCCAGCAGCAGGGGACAGGGGTCTTTAGAGACCCAGTACTTC CASSRGQGSLETQYF
TRBJ2-7 - TRBV19 TRBD1 TGTGCCAGTAGTTCCCCCGACAGGGGAGCCTACGAGCAGTACTTC CASSSPDRGAYEQYF
TRBJ1-6 medium-sized TRBV9 - TGTGCCAGCAGCGTAGGGTCAGGAACCTCACCCCTCCACTTT CASSVGSGTSPLHF
TRBJ2-1 few TRBV13 - TGTGCCAGCAGCTGGGCAGGGATAGGCAATGAGCAGTTCTTC CASSWAGIGNEQFF
TRBJ1-4 once TRBV5-6 TRBD1 TGTGCCAGCAGCTCTTCCCCCTGGGACAGCCGGGGGGAAAAACTGTTTTTT CASSSSPWDSRGEKLFF
TRBJ1-6 - TRBV23-1 - TGCGCCAGCGCGCGAAAGCCGGGTCCCTCACCCCTCCACTTT CASARKPGPSPLHF
TRBJ2-6 - TRBV8-2 - TGTGGCACTTGTAACATAACACAAAGTCGGGCCAACGTCCTGACTTTC CGTCNITQSRANVLTF
TRBJ1-2 - TRBV7-2 TRBD1 TGTGCCAGCAGCCGTGGGACAGGGACTCGTAGCTATGGCTACACCTTC CASSRGTGTRSYGYTF
TRBJ1-4 - TRBV14 - TGTGCCAGCAGCCAAGATTCCGTAGGGACGGTGGGGCGAGAAAAACTGTTTTTT CASSQDSVGTVGREKLFF
TRBJ2-2 medium-sized TRBV4-1 - TGCGCCAGCAGCCAAGACGGTACGGGAGAGGACGGGGAGCTGTTTTTT CASSQDGTGEDGELFF
TRBJ2-1 - TRBV5-8 TRBD2 TGTGCCAGCAGCTTGGGAGCGGGAGACTACAATGAGCAGTTCTTC CASSLGAGDYNEQFF
TRBJ1-1 once TRBV7-8 - TGTGCCAGCAGCTTAGAGCGATTTGAAGCTTTCTTT CASSLERFEAFF
TRBJ2-5 - TRBV5-6 - TGTGCCAGCAGCTTCCAGGACGGAGAGACCCAGTACTTC CASSFQDGETQYF
TRBJ2-5 - TRBV6-5 - TGTGCCAGCAGTTACGGGGAGACCCAGTACTTC CASSYGETQYF
TRBJ1-1 - TRBV19 - TGTGCCAGTAGTATACAGGACAGCACCCCAGAAGCTTTCTTT CASSIQDSTPEAFF
TRBJ1-2 - TRBV6-1 - TGTGCCAGCAGTGAAGAGGAACCGGGGGGCTACACCTTC CASSEEEPGGYTF
TRBJ2-1 - TRBV5-1 TRBD2 TGCGCCAGCAGCTTGTCGACGGGAGGCAACAATGAGCAGTTCTTC CASSLSTGGNNEQFF
TRBJ1-2 few TRBV19 - TGTGCCAGTATTTCCCGGGACCCTCACGGCGGCTACACCTTC CASISRDPHGGYTF
TRBJ2-2 - TRBV15 - TGTGCCACCAGAAGGTCGAACACCGGGGAGCTGTTTTTT CATRRSNTGELFF
TRBJ2-1 - TRBV5-6 - TGTGCCAGCACCCTGACTGGGAGGAGCTCCTACAATGAGCAGTTCTTC CASTLTGRSSYNEQFF
TRBJ2-2 - TRBV12-5 - TGTGCTAGTGGTTTGGTTCCGGGGACCGGGGAGCTGTTTTTT CASGLVPGTGELFF
TRBJ1-2 few TRBV30 TRBD1 TGTGCCTGGAGTGTACAGGGGGTGCATGGCTACACCTTC CAWSVQGVHGYTF
TRBJ1-1 few TRBV14 - TGTGCCAGCAGCCAAGGGGGGAAGGGGAGCACTGAAGCTTTCTTT CASSQGGKGSTEAFF
TRBJ2-7 once TRBV25-1 TRBD1 TGTGCCAGCACCTCGGACAGGGGGTTTTACGAGCAGTACTTC CASTSDRGFYEQYF
TRBJ1-3 - TRBV6-5 - TGTGCCAGCAGTTACTCGGAGGAAACGGCTGGAAACACCATATATTTT CASSYSEETAGNTIYF
TRBJ1-2 few TRBV7-9 TRBD1 TGTGCCAGCAGCCTGGGACAGCTAGTAACCTACACCTTC CASSLGQLVTYTF
TRBJ1-5 - TRBV19 - TGTGCCAGTAGTATAGACCGGGAGACATGGAGCAATCAGCCCCAGCATTTT CASSIDRETWSNQPQHF
TRBJ1-1 - TRBV4-1 - TGCGCCAGCAGCCCCTCAAGAGGGGCGGGCACTGAAGCTTTCTTT CASSPSRGAGTEAFF
TRBJ2-1 few TRBV2 TRBD1 TGTGCCAGCAGTGATTACAGGGGGAGAGACAATGAGCAGTTCTTC CASSDYRGRDNEQFF
TRBJ2-2 large TRBV4-2 TRBD2 TGTGCCAGCAGCCAAGAACTAGCGGGAGGGCCTAAGTCCAGGGAGCTGTTTTTT CASSQELAGGPKSRELFF
TRBJ1-5 - TRBV4-3 - TGCGCCAGCAGCCTTGGACAGAATCAGCCCCAGCATTTT CASSLGQNQPQHF
TRBJ2-3 - TRBV7-8 - TGTGCCAGCAGCTTGAGACGACAGACCAACACAGATACGCAGTATTTT CASSLRRQTNTDTQYF
TRBJ2-1 - TRBV6-1 TRBD2 TGTGCCAGCAGTGAACGTGGCGGGAGGGAGTTCTTC CASSERGGREFF
TRBJ2-7 once TRBV19 - TGTGCCAGTAGGACAATCGACAGTTACGAGCAGTACTTC CASRTIDSYEQYF
TRBJ1-4 - TRBV7-2 TRBD1 TGTGCCAGCAGCCAAGACAGGGGAAGGGAAAAACTGTTTTTT CASSQDRGREKLFF
TRBJ2-1 - TRBV28 TRBD2 TGTGCCAGCAGTTCGCCTAGCGGGAGATTCGGTGAGCAGTTCTTC CASSSPSGRFGEQFF